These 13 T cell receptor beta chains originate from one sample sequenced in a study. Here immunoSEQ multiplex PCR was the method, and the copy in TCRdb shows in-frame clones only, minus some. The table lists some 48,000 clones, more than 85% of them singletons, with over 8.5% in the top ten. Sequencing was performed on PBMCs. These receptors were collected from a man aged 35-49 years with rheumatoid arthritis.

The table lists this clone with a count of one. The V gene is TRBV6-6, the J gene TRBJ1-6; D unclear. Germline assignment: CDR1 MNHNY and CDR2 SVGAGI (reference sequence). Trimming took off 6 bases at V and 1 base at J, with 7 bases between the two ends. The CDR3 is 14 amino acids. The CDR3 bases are TGTGCCAGCAGGGTCGGGTCCTATAATTCACCCCTCCACTTT. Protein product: CASRVGSYNSPLHF.

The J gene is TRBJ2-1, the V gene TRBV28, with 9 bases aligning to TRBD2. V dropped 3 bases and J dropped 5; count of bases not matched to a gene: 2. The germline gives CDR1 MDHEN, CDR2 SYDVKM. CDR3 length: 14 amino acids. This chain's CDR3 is CASSFGGGDNEQFF. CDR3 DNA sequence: TGTGCCAGCAGTTTTGGCGGGGGGGACAATGAGCAGTTCTTC.

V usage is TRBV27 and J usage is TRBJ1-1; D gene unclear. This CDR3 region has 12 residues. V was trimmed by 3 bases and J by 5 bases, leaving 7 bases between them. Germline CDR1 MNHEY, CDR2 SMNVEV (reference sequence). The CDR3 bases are TGTGCCAGCAGTTTGACCGGGACTGAAGCTTTCTTT. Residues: CASSLTGTEAFF.

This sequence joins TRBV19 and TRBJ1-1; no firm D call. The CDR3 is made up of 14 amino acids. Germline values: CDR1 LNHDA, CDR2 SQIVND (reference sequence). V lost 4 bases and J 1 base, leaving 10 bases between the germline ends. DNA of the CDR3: TGTGCCAGTAGTAACCCGGCCTCGAACACTGAAGCTTTCTTT. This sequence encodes CASSNPASNTEAFF.

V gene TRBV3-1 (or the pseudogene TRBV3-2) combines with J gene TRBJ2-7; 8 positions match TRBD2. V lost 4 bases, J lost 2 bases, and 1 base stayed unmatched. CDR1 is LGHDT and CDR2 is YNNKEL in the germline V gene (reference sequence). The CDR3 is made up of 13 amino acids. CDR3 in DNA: TGTGCCAGCAGCCCAGCGGGAGCCTACGAGCAGTACTTC. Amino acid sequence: CASSPAGAYEQYF.

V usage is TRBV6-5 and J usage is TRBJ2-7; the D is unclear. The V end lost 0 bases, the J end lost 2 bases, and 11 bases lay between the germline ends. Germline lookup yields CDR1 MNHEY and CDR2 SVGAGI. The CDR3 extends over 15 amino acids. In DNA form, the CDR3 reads TGTGCCAGCAGTTACTCGATTCACGGAACCTACGAGCAGTACTTC. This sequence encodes CASSYSIHGTYEQYF.

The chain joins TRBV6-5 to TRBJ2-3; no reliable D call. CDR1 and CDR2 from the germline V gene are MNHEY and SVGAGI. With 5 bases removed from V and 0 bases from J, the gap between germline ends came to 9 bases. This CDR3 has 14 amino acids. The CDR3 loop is CASSPGPSTDTQYF. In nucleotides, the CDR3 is TGTGCCAGCAGTCCGGGCCCCAGCACAGATACGCAGTATTTT.

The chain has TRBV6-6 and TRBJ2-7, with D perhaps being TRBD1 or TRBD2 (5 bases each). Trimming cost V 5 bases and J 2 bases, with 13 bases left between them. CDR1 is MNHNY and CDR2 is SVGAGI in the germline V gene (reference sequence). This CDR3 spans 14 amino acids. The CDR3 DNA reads TGTGCCAGCAGTCACCGGGACGGAGCCTACGAGCAGTACTTC. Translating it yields CASSHRDGAYEQYF.

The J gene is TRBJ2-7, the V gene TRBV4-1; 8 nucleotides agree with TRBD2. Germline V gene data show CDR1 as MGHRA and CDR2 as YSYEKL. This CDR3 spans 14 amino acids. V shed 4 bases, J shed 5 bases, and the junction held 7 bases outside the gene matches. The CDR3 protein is CASSPQGLDNEQYF. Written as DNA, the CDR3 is TGCGCCAGCAGCCCGCAGGGACTAGATAACGAGCAGTACTTC.

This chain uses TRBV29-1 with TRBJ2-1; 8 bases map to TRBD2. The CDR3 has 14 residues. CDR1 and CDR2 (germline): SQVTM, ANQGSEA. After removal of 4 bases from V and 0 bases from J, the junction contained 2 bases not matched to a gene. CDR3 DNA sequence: TGCAGCGTTGGACTAGCGTTCTCCTACAATGAGCAGTTCTTC. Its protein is CSVGLAFSYNEQFF.

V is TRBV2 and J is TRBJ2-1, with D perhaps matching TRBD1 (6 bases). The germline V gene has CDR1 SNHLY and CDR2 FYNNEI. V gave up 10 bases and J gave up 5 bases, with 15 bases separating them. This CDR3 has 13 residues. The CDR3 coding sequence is TGTGCCAACAAGGAGGACAGAAACAATGAGCAGTTCTTC. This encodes CANKEDRNNEQFF.

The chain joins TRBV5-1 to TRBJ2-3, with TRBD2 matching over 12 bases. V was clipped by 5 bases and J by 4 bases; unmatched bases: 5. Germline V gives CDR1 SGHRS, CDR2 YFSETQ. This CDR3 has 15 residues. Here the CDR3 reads CASSPLAGGPDTQYF. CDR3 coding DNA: TGCGCCAGCAGTCCACTAGCGGGAGGTCCAGATACGCAGTATTTT.

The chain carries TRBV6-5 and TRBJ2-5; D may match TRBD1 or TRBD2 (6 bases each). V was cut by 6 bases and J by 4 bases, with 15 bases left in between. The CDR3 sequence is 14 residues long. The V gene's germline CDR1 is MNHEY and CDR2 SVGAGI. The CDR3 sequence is CASRRGAGGETQYF. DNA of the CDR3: TGTGCCAGCAGGAGGGGGGCCGGTGGAGAGACCCAGTACTTC.